This TCR beta chain originates from a study of metastatic and nonmetastatic thyroid tumors. Patients were all untreated before their thyroid surgery. CDR3 length: 14 amino acids. V shed 6 bases and J shed 4 bases, with 15 bases lying between them. CDR1 and CDR2 from the germline V gene are MNHNS and SASEGT. From the PCR reads, TCRdb re-called clones with MiXCR. Here the sample spans roughly 58,000 clones, about 4% being singletons. Sequences were obtained from blood. The V call is TRBV6-1, the J call TRBJ1-2; D perhaps matches TRBD1 (5 bases). The clonotype originates from a female donor with papillary thyroid cancer or a benign thyroid nodule (not recorded which). Some clones in this sample may be carry-over from other donors' samples. The CDR3 loop is CASSPAGETYGYTF. The CDR3 coding sequence is TGTGCCAGCAGCCCTGCGGGGGAGACCTATGGCTACACCTTC.